The following is a T cell receptor beta chain sequence with its context. Its antigen is currently unknown. This sample is part of a study of cytomegalovirus exposure and HLA in healthy donors. Study-level information: As an earlier analysis found, around 200 million T cells yielded over 95 million unique TCR beta sequences. Assignment to the Caucasian-associated ancestry cluster applied to approximately 80% of the approximately 360 genotyped donors.

Germline V lookup: CDR1 MNHNS, CDR2 SASEGT. With 1 base removed from V and 4 bases from J, the gap between germline ends came to 10 bases. CDR3 size: 15 residues. Study-level findings and limits: Some public TCRs appeared in many individuals, while most sequences were rare. There were some V segments, including TRBV6-2 and TRBV6-3, excluded as indistinguishable.

Both 60 Vbeta primers and 13 Jbeta primers went into the PCR. Only in-frame clones appear in the TCRdb table, and some are missing; sequencing was by immunoSEQ multiplex PCR. The sample includes about 70,000 clones. The TCR originated in a woman under 40 in good health and CMV-seronegative. Sequencing input: PBMCs. V gene TRBV6-1 combines with J gene TRBJ2-2; D perhaps matches TRBD2 (7 bases). CDR3 nucleotide sequence: TGTGCCAGCAGTGAAGAAGGGGGGGGCACCGGGGAGCTGTTTTTT. Translating gives CASSEEGGGTGELFF.